This T cell receptor beta chain was sequenced for a study of blood T cell repertoires in COVID-19 (dated by TCRdb to the early 2020s). Broadly, across the study: The collaborator samples originated in the United States, Italy and Spain and spanned the acute and convalescent phases of COVID-19. The prospective study material was composed of cDNA or gDNA derived from T cells, B-cell-depleted T cells, or PBMCs. Subjects who had been exposed to COVID-19, were actively infected with it, or had recovered from it provided the deeply sampled blood TCRbeta repertoires that made up the dataset. HLA class I and class II types, where available, came from metadata supplied by the sample provider rather than from assay-based typing. Samples came from the ongoing ImmuneRACE study (first 160 participants) plus 1,254 subjects from 6 global collaborators. The sample metadata nearly always contained a de-identified subject ID, COVID-19 status, age in years and sex. A freely available public database, intended as a resource for researchers studying the immune response to SARS-CoV-2, is where the repertoires were released.

This clone was counted a single time. No cognate antigen has been identified for it. Base qualities are not at hand, and no much larger clone is one base apart. The CDR3 starts with the cysteine, ends with the phenylalanine, and has 18 residues. CDR3 DNA only is kept here, 54 bases in frame from base 1. The V and J ends are trimmed by 4 bases and 1 base, leaving 22 bases between them. CDR1 is given as LGHNA and CDR2 as YSLEER, both from the germline V gene. The paper's findings and limits, for the study overall: The quantity of clinical and demographic metadata differed by source and by participant and was supplied without curation.

The immunoSEQ Assay, a bias-controlled multiplex PCR, was used to amplify TCRbeta CDR3 regions from genomic DNA. Per the original workflow: Nucleated cell counts per sample were estimated from amplification of reference gene primers within the assay. To quantify the absolute abundance of each unique TCRbeta CDR3 rearrangement, sequence reads were collapsed and filtered. For each sample, productive Simpson clonality was calculated as the square root of Simpson's diversity index over productive rearrangements. TCRdb mirrors the immuneACCESS table, restricted to in-frame sequences. Some clones are absent from its copies; in checked studies, under half trace to an unresolved V gene, and the reason for the others is unknown. D and trimming were read from the DNA, whereas the V and J calls and clone size are those reported in that table. The sample yields some 70,000 clones; 82% were counted once. Together, the top ten hold about 6.9% of the sample.

Each collaborating institution followed its own protocols to collect whole blood in K2EDTA tubes. For TCRbeta analysis, collaborator samples were shipped as frozen whole blood, as isolated PBMCs, or as DNA extracted from either sample type. Sequencing input: peripheral blood. Here the chain combines TRBV4-3 and TRBJ2-5, and the D gene may be TRBD2, 5 bases matching. The receptor's source is a man aged 55-75 years with acute or convalescent COVID-19. Here the CDR3 is given as CASSRFFEGSSFQETQYF. The base sequence is TGCGCCAGCAGCCGCTTCTTTGAGGGCTCCTCTTTCCAAGAGACCCAGTACTTC.